This is a list of T cell receptor beta chains from one sample in a study of blood T cell repertoires in COVID-19. Sequencing was performed with immunoSEQ multiplex PCR; in TCRdb, only in-frame clones are kept and a portion is missing. Here the sample spans roughly 250,000 clones, approximately 85% being singletons. Sequencing was done on a sample of peripheral blood. The receptors shown here come from a human donor with COVID-19, enrolled during active disease. The donor label of this sample is uncertain. The conserved cysteine and the conserved F or W are not part of the CDR3 here. The order of the fields is CDR3 length, J gene, D gene, V gene, CDR3 protein. A D gene is named only where the DNA matches it firmly.

CDR3 length: 14; J gene: TRBJ1-1; D gene: .; V gene: TRBV5-1; CDR3 protein: ASSLVPPGTGAEAF
CDR3 length: 14; J gene: TRBJ2-7; D gene: .; V gene: TRBV4-1; CDR3 protein: ASSPQGTADGGEQY
CDR3 length: 11; J gene: TRBJ2-1; D gene: TRBD2; V gene: TRBV9; CDR3 protein: ASSVAGGNEQF
CDR3 length: 11; J gene: TRBJ2-2; D gene: .; V gene: TRBV5-5; CDR3 protein: ASSPWTSGELF
CDR3 length: 13; J gene: TRBJ1-2; D gene: .; V gene: TRBV19; CDR3 protein: ASSPRLSGAAGYT
CDR3 length: 16; J gene: TRBJ1-4; D gene: .; V gene: TRBV15; CDR3 protein: ATSRGTGKIATNEKLF
CDR3 length: 13; J gene: TRBJ1-6; D gene: .; V gene: TRBV5-1; CDR3 protein: ASSLDQINNSPLH
CDR3 length: 15; J gene: TRBJ2-1; D gene: TRBD2; V gene: TRBV4-3; CDR3 protein: ASSQDPRTSGRNEQF
CDR3 length: 9; J gene: TRBJ2-5; D gene: TRBD2; V gene: TRBV20-1; CDR3 protein: SARTGGTQY
CDR3 length: 11; J gene: TRBJ2-7; D gene: .; V gene: TRBV7-2; CDR3 protein: ASSLVRSGEQY
CDR3 length: 14; J gene: TRBJ1-1; D gene: TRBD1; V gene: TRBV4-3; CDR3 protein: ASSQDRTGGRTEAF
CDR3 length: 10; J gene: TRBJ1-2; D gene: .; V gene: TRBV6-4; CDR3 protein: ASSQRGFGYT
CDR3 length: 11; J gene: TRBJ1-1; D gene: .; V gene: TRBV19; CDR3 protein: ASSMYMNTEAF
CDR3 length: 12; J gene: TRBJ1-1; D gene: .; V gene: TRBV6-2/TRBV6-3; CDR3 protein: ASSDTGWDTEAF
CDR3 length: 13; J gene: TRBJ1-4; D gene: .; V gene: TRBV11-2; CDR3 protein: ASSLPRGAAGKLF
CDR3 length: 12; J gene: TRBJ2-7; D gene: TRBD1; V gene: TRBV5-4; CDR3 protein: ASSWDSNPYEQY
CDR3 length: 11; J gene: TRBJ2-1; D gene: .; V gene: TRBV7-3; CDR3 protein: ASSLGLHNEQF
CDR3 length: 10; J gene: TRBJ1-2; D gene: TRBD1; V gene: TRBV3-1/TRBV3-2; CDR3 protein: ASSAHRGSYT
CDR3 length: 13; J gene: TRBJ1-1; D gene: TRBD1; V gene: TRBV3-1/TRBV3-2; CDR3 protein: ASSRTGGGGTEAF
CDR3 length: 13; J gene: TRBJ1-2; D gene: TRBD1; V gene: TRBV28; CDR3 protein: ASSSGQGARYGYT
CDR3 length: 14; J gene: TRBJ2-5; D gene: TRBD2; V gene: TRBV3-1/TRBV3-2; CDR3 protein: ASSQDLAGGRETQY
CDR3 length: 10; J gene: TRBJ1-1; D gene: .; V gene: TRBV2; CDR3 protein: ASSERQFAAF
CDR3 length: 12; J gene: TRBJ2-5; D gene: TRBD2; V gene: TRBV5-1; CDR3 protein: ASSSLAVQETQY
CDR3 length: 13; J gene: TRBJ2-3; D gene: .; V gene: TRBV5-1; CDR3 protein: ASSRSGTGTDTQY
CDR3 length: 15; J gene: TRBJ2-3; D gene: TRBD2; V gene: TRBV28; CDR3 protein: ASSPLVRGGVTDTQY
CDR3 length: 13; J gene: TRBJ1-5; D gene: .; V gene: TRBV3-1/TRBV3-2; CDR3 protein: ASSQTRGSYQPQH
CDR3 length: 14; J gene: TRBJ1-1; D gene: .; V gene: TRBV6-5; CDR3 protein: ASSYPRTRGWAEAF
CDR3 length: 15; J gene: TRBJ2-3; D gene: TRBD2; V gene: TRBV5-6; CDR3 protein: ASSYLWREVGGDTQY
CDR3 length: 14; J gene: TRBJ2-7; D gene: TRBD1; V gene: TRBV19; CDR3 protein: ASSTQLQGARGEQY
CDR3 length: 11; J gene: TRBJ1-5; D gene: .; V gene: TRBV14; CDR3 protein: ASSQDLNQPQH
CDR3 length: 12; J gene: TRBJ2-7; D gene: .; V gene: TRBV20-1; CDR3 protein: SASRSGLAYEQY
CDR3 length: 13; J gene: TRBJ1-5; D gene: TRBD1; V gene: TRBV6-5; CDR3 protein: ASSSDRGENQPQH
CDR3 length: 12; J gene: TRBJ1-5; D gene: TRBD1; V gene: TRBV6-6; CDR3 protein: ATCRGTGNQPQH
CDR3 length: 12; J gene: TRBJ2-7; D gene: TRBD2; V gene: TRBV27; CDR3 protein: ASSRLAITYEQY
CDR3 length: 11; J gene: TRBJ1-1; D gene: .; V gene: TRBV9; CDR3 protein: ASSVTAGAEAF
CDR3 length: 16; J gene: TRBJ1-1; D gene: TRBD1; V gene: TRBV27; CDR3 protein: ASSSRDRGRVLNTEAF
CDR3 length: 13; J gene: TRBJ1-1; D gene: .; V gene: TRBV3-1/TRBV3-2; CDR3 protein: ASSQGIYSNTEAF
CDR3 length: 14; J gene: TRBJ2-1; D gene: TRBD2; V gene: TRBV7-2; CDR3 protein: ASSLQLAVEPHEQF
CDR3 length: 9; J gene: TRBJ2-5; D gene: TRBD1; V gene: TRBV29-1; CDR3 protein: SVGDRETQY